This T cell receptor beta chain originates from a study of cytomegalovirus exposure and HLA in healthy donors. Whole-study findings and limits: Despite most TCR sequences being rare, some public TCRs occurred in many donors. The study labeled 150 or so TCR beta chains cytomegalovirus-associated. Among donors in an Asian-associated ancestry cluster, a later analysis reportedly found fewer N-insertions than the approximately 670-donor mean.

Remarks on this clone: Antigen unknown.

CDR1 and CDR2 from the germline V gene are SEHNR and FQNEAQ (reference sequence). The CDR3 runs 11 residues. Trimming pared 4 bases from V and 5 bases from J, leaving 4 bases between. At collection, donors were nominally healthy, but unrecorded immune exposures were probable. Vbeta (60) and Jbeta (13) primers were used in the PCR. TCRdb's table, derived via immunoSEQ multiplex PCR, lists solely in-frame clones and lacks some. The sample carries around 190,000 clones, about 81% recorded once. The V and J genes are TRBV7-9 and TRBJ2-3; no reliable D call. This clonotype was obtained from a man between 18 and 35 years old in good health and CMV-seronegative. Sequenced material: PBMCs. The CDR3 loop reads CASSSRDTQYF. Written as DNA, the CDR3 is TGTGCCAGCAGCTCCCGAGATACGCAGTATTTT.